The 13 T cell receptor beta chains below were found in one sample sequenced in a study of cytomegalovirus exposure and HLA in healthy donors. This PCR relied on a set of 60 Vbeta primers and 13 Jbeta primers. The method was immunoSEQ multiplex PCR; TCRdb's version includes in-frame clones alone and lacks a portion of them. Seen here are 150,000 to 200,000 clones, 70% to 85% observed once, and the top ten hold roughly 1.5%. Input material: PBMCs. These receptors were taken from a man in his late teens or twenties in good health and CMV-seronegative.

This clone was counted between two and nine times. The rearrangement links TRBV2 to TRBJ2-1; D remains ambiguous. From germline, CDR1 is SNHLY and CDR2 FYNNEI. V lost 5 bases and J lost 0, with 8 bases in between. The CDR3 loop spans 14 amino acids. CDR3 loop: CASSLFSSYNEQFF. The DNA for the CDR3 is TGTGCCAGCAGTTTGTTTAGCTCCTACAATGAGCAGTTCTTC.

Here the CDR3 reads CARPPGQGPYNEQFF. The CDR3 DNA follows: TGTGCCAGACCCCCGGGACAGGGGCCCTACAATGAGCAGTTCTTC. The chain joins TRBV6-7 to TRBJ2-1, with 10 bases that match TRBD1. TRBV6-7 is an ORF, and what it does is uncertain. J gave up 2 bases and V 9 bases, and 7 bases lay outside the gene matches. The CDR3 covers 15 residues.

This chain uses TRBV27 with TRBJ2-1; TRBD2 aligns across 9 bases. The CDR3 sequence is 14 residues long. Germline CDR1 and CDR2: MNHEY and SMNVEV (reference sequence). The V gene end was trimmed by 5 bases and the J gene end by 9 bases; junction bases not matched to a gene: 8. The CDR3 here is CASSMTSGGSEQFF. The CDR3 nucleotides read TGTGCCAGCAGTATGACTAGCGGTGGTAGTGAGCAGTTCTTC.

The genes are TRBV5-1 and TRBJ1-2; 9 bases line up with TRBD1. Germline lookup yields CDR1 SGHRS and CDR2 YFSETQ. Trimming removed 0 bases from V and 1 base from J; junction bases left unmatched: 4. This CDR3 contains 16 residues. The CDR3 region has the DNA TGCGCCAGCAGCTTGGGGAGACAGGGGGGTAACTATGGCTACACCTTC. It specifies CASSLGRQGGNYGYTF.

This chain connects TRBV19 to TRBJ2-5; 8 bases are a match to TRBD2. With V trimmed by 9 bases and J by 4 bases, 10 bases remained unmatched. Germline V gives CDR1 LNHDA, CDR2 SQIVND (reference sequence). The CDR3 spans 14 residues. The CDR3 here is CASRSGGAGETQYF. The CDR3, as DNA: TGTGCCAGCCGAAGCGGGGGCGCTGGAGAGACCCAGTACTTC.

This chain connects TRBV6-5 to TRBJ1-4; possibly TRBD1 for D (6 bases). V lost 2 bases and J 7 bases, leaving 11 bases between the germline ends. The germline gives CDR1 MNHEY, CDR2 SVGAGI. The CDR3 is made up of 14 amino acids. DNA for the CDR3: TGTGCCAGCAGTTACGGCAGGGGCGTTGAAAAACTGTTTTTT. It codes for CASSYGRGVEKLFF.

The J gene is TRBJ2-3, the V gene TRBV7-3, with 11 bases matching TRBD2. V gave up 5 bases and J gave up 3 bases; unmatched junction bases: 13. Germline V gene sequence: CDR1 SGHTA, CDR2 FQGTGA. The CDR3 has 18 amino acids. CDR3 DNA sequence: TGTGCCAGCAGCCCGATGACTAGCGGGATTCGGAATACAGATACGCAGTATTTT. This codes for CASSPMTSGIRNTDTQYF.

This CDR3 is CASSTGTGGAYEQYF. The CDR3 nucleotides are TGTGCCAGCTCTACCGGGACAGGGGGCGCCTACGAGCAGTACTTC. This chain joins TRBV18 and TRBJ2-7; TRBD1 agrees at 12 bases. This CDR3 contains 15 residues. Losses at the gene ends were 6 bases for V and 2 bases for J; bases not matched to a gene: 5. Germline loops: CDR1 KGHSH, CDR2 LQKENI.

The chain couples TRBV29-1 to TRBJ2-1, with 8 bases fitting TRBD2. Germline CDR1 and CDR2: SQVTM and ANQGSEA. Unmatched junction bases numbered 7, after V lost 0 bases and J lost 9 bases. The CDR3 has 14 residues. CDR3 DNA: TGCAGCGTTGAAGATCTACCGGGGGGGGTTGAGCAGTTCTTC. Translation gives CSVEDLPGGVEQFF.

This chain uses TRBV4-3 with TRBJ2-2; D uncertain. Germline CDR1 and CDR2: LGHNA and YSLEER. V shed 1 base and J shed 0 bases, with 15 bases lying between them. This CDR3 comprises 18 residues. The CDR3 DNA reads TGCGCCAGCAGCCAAGCCCTACTCGCCCCCTCGAACACCGGGGAGCTGTTTTTT. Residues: CASSQALLAPSNTGELFF.

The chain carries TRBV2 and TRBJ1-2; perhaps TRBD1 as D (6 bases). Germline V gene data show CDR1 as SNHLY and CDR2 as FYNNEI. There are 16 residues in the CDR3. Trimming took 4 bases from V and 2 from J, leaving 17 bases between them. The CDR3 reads CASSVGGAKVNYGYTF. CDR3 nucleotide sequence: TGTGCCAGCAGTGTGGGGGGGGCTAAAGTGAACTATGGCTACACCTTC.

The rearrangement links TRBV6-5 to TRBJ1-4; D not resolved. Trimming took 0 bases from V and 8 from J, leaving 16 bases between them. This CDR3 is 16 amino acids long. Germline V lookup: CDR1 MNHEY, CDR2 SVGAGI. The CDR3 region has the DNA TGTGCCAGCAGTTACTCGAGTCAACTGTCAACGGAAAAACTGTTTTTT. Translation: CASSYSSQLSTEKLFF.

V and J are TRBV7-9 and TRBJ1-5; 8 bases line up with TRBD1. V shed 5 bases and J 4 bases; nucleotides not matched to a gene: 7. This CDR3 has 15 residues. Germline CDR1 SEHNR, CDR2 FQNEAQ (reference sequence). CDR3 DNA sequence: TGTGCCAGCAGCCCACAGGGGGGTCAAAATCAGCCCCAGCATTTT. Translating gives CASSPQGGQNQPQHF.